This T cell receptor beta chain stems from a study of regulatory T cells in long-lasting Graves disease. Study as a whole: Persistent Graves' disease required over 5 years of antithyroid drugs and positive TSH receptor antibodies. General study findings and limits: Those with persistent Graves' had less TCR diversity than newly diagnosed patients. Relative to new patients (around 1,000), persistent patients exhibited greater sharing of public clonotypes (2,741).

After removal of 7 bases from V and 6 bases from J, the junction contained 14 bases not matched to a gene. The CDR3 is 16 amino acids. Investigators prepared the TCR beta libraries by applying iRepertoire HTBI primers and Arm-PCR of CDR3 regions. Original handling: From all samples, identification returned 12 to 15 TRBJ and 60 to 80 TRBV segments. From the multiplex PCR reads, TCRdb called clonotypes with MiXCR, one entry per CDR3 protein. These V and J calls originate from TCRdb's pipeline instead of the authors' own analysis. The data contain hundreds of thousands of distinct CDR3 sequences, around a fifth of them singletons. Notes on this clonotype: The antigen remains unidentified.

The time point was: persistent/refractory GD, antithyroid drugs over 5 years with positive TRAb. Preparation of the TCR library used RNA extracted from PBMCs. This material consisted of peripheral blood mononuclear cells (PBMCs), taken when the disease was refractory, from a patient treated with antithyroid drugs. This rearrangement joins TRBV12-3 or TRBV12-4 to TRBJ2-2; TRBD1 matches 7 bases. This sequence was found in a female donor with Graves disease. The CDR3 bases are TGTGCCAGCATCAATGGACAGGCCCTTTTGGCCGGGGAGCTGTTTTTT. Translating gives CASINGQALLAGELFF.